Listed here are 27 T cell receptor beta chains from one sample, sequenced in a study of T cells in Graves' hyperthyroidism and ophthalmopathy. It was RNA transcripts that yielded the amplified TCR beta CDR3 regions. The HTBI primer set served for first-round RT-PCR of the TCR CDR3. TCRdb called the multiplex PCR reads again in MiXCR, with one record for every CDR3 protein. The sample includes hundreds of thousands of distinct CDR3 sequences, approximately 14% of them seen just once. Sequenced: blood. The receptors come from a woman aged 18-35 years with Graves' hyperthyroidism.

Concerning this clonotype: This could be a read error, since a much larger clone is one nucleotide away. The rearrangement links TRBV20-1 to TRBJ2-3, with D possibly being TRBD1 or TRBD2 (5 bases each). The CDR3 consists of 14 residues. Trimming stripped 2 bases from V and 5 bases from J, with 14 bases between. CDR1 is DFQATT, CDR2 SNEGSKA, per germline (reference sequence). CDR3: CSARRTVGVDTQYF. The CDR3, as DNA: TGCAGTGCTAGACGGACTGTAGGGGTAGATACGCAGTATTTT.

This clonotype was seen repeatedly, ten times or more. The gene calls are TRBV7-9 and TRBJ2-3; no definite D call. CDR3 length: 14 residues. V was shortened by 5 bases and J by 2 bases, with 11 bases between the two germline ends. The germline gives CDR1 SEHNR, CDR2 FQNEAQ (reference sequence). The CDR3 sequence: CASSIQVPTDTQYF. DNA for the CDR3: TGTGCCAGCAGCATCCAGGTCCCCACAGATACGCAGTATTTT.

This clonotype was seen at least ten times. The V call is TRBV7-9, the J call TRBJ2-5, with 10 bases identical to TRBD1. This CDR3 is 16 amino acids long. V lost 8 bases to trimming and J lost 5 bases; unmatched junction nucleotides: 14. Germline values: CDR1 SEHNR, CDR2 FQNEAQ (reference sequence). CDR3 in amino acids: CASEGWVGTGAETQYF. CDR3 bases: TGTGCCAGCGAAGGGTGGGTAGGGACAGGGGCGGAGACCCAGTACTTC.

This clonotype has ten or more counts. The V gene is TRBV16, the J gene TRBJ2-7; a weak D match, TRBD2 (5 bases). The ends were cut back, 4 bases at V and 3 bases at J, with 19 bases in the middle. Germline V gene sequence: CDR1 KGHSY, CDR2 FQNENV. This CDR3 is built from 16 residues. CDR3 in DNA: TGTGCCAGCAGCCGGCGTCTCGCCGGACTGAGCTACGAGCAGTACTTC. As protein: CASSRRLAGLSYEQYF.

J is TRBJ2-7 and V is TRBV10-1; D is perhaps TRBD2 (5 bases). Germline assignment: CDR1 WNHNN and CDR2 SYGVQD (reference sequence). Trimming stripped 4 bases from V and 5 bases from J, with 21 bases between. CDR3 length: 16 residues. The CDR3 DNA reads TGCGCCAGCAGTGGTAGGACTGCCACAAAGTCCAACGAGCAGTACTTC. Translated: CASSGRTATKSNEQYF.

The rearrangement links TRBV15 to TRBJ2-7, with 9 positions matching TRBD1. J gave up 3 bases and V 5 bases, and 5 bases lay outside the gene matches. Germline loops: CDR1 LNHNV, CDR2 YYDKDF (reference sequence). There are 14 residues in the CDR3. The CDR3 bases are TGTGCCACCAGCGACCGGGACAGGGACTACGAGCAGTACTTC. This translates into CATSDRDRDYEQYF. Full variable domain (rest looked up from reference TRBV15 and TRBJ2-7): DAMVIQNPRYQVTQFGKPVTLSCSQTLNHNVMYWYQQKSSQAPKLLFHYYDKDFNNEADTPDNFQSRRPNTSFCFLDIRSPGLGDTAMYLCATSDRDRDYEQYFGPGTRLTVT.

The chain joins TRBV6-2 or TRBV6-3 to TRBJ1-3; the D gene is possibly TRBD1 (6 bases). The CDR3 extends over 12 amino acids. Germline lookup yields CDR1 MNHEY and CDR2 SVGEGT. V lost 7 bases to trimming and J lost 7 bases, with 11 bases between them. DNA for the CDR3: TGTGCCAGCACCGGACAGACGAACACCATATATTTT. Amino acids: CASTGQTNTIYF.

This clonotype was counted at least ten times. The chain has TRBV10-2 and TRBJ2-5, with 8 positions matching TRBD2. The CDR3 is 15 amino acids. V lost 3 bases to trimming and J lost 4 bases; unmatched junction nucleotides: 7. The V gene's germline CDR1 is WSHSY and CDR2 SAAADI. CDR3 DNA sequence: TGCGCCAGCAGTGACCCGGGACTAGTGGGAGAGACCCAGTACTTC. It translates to CASSDPGLVGETQYF.

This clonotype has at least ten counts. V gene TRBV20-1 combines with J gene TRBJ1-2; maybe TRBD1 (5 bases). The V gene lost 1 base and the J gene lost 4 bases, with 16 bases spanning the gap. The CDR3 sequence is 15 residues long. Per the germline V gene, CDR1 is DFQATT and CDR2 is SNEGSKA (reference sequence). In DNA, the CDR3 is TGCAGTGCTAGAGTCCCCGGGACGGGAGGCTATGGCTACACCTTC. Translating gives CSARVPGTGGYGYTF.

This rearrangement joins TRBV24-1 to TRBJ2-3; 11 bases map to TRBD1. The length of the CDR3 is 17 residues. The V and J ends lost 2 bases and 3 bases, in that order; junction bases with no gene match: 6. The germline V gene encodes CDR1 KGHDR and CDR2 SFDVKD. CDR3 protein: CATSDSLDRGRTDTQYF. Here the CDR3 DNA reads TGTGCCACCAGTGATTCCCTGGACAGGGGGCGTACAGATACGCAGTATTTT.

This chain connects TRBV5-1 to TRBJ1-3; maybe TRBD1 (5 bases). CDR1 is SGHRS, CDR2 YFSETQ, per germline. V shed 4 bases and J shed 0 bases, with 8 bases lying between them. This CDR3 is 14 amino acids long. CDR3 residues: CASSEGASGNTIYF. As DNA, the CDR3 is TGCGCCAGCAGCGAAGGGGCCTCTGGAAACACCATATATTTT.

In the case of this clonotype: This may stem from a read error, because a much larger clone lies one nucleotide away. This is likely a read error, given that the CDR3 carries no conserved phenylalanine or tryptophan at its end. This sequence joins TRBV6-1 and TRBJ2-5, with D possibly matching TRBD2 (5 bases). Looked up from germline, CDR1 is MNHNS and CDR2 is SASEGT. V was clipped by 5 bases and J by 2 bases, with 12 bases between them. The CDR3 is made up of 14 amino acids. The CDR3 bases are TGTGCCAGCAGTATTACACGGGGTCAAGAGACCCAGTACCTC. Its translation is CASSITRGQETQYL.

This clonotype was counted ten times or more. The chain employs TRBV2 and TRBJ2-5, with 7 nucleotides matching TRBD2. This CDR3 has 15 residues. V trimming: 7 bases; J trimming: 2 bases; junction bases outside the gene matches: 10. Germline-derived CDR1 and CDR2 are SNHLY and FYNNEI. The CDR3, as DNA: TGTGCCAGCACGTCAGAGGGAGGGCAGCAAGAGACCCAGTACTTC. This gives the protein CASTSEGGQQETQYF.

This clonotype came up a few times. The CDR3 here is CAWKWYTEAFF. In DNA, the CDR3 is TGTGCCTGGAAGTGGTACACTGAAGCTTTCTTT. The rearrangement uses TRBV30 and TRBJ1-1; D is uncertain. This CDR3 is 11 amino acids long. Germline values: CDR1 GTSNPN, CDR2 SVGIG (reference sequence). Trimming removed 4 bases from V and 3 bases from J, with 6 bases in between.

CDR3: CASREYSGSSYNEQFF. CDR3 nucleotide sequence: TGTGCCAGCAGGGAATATAGCGGCAGCTCCTACAATGAGCAGTTCTTC. The chain carries TRBV2 and TRBJ2-1; possible D gene TRBD2, 6 bases. This CDR3 is 16 amino acids long. CDR1 and CDR2 (germline): SNHLY, FYNNEI. Trimming took 6 bases from V and 0 from J, leaving 15 bases between them.

The table lists this clonotype with a few counts. This chain links TRBV30 with TRBJ1-5, with D possibly TRBD1 on 5 matching bases. Germline CDR1 reads GTSNPN; CDR2 reads SVGIG (reference sequence). Trimming removed 1 base at V and 0 bases at J, with 10 bases between. This CDR3 comprises 15 residues. CDR3 in DNA: TGTGCCTGGAGTGCCGGGGGGATTAGCAATCAGCCCCAGCATTTT. Protein sequence: CAWSAGGISNQPQHF.

The chain couples TRBV4-1 to TRBJ2-1; D may correspond to TRBD1 or TRBD2 (5 bases each). Germline lookup yields CDR1 MGHRA and CDR2 YSYEKL. Trimming shortened V by 0 bases and J by 6 bases, and 12 bases separated the two germline ends. CDR3 length: 15 amino acids. The CDR3 DNA is TGCGCCAGCAGCCAAGATGGGACCTTTGCCAATGAGCAGTTCTTC. It specifies CASSQDGTFANEQFF.

The rearrangement joins TRBV20-1 to TRBJ1-2; D perhaps matches TRBD1 (6 bases). The ends were cut back, 6 bases at V and 6 bases at J, with 14 bases in the middle. The CDR3 consists of 12 residues. The germline V gene encodes CDR1 DFQATT and CDR2 SNEGSKA (reference sequence). The CDR3 here is CSAQWGADGYTF. The CDR3, as DNA: TGCAGTGCGCAATGGGGGGCAGATGGCTACACCTTC.

In its sample, this clonotype was seen a few times. The chain joins TRBV2 to TRBJ1-6, with D unresolved. CDR3 length equals 13 residues. The germline CDR1 and CDR2 sequences are SNHLY and FYNNEI. Trimming took 6 bases from V and 14 from J, leaving 17 bases between them. The CDR3: CASRLGAVLTLHF. CDR3 nucleotide sequence: TGTGCCAGCAGGCTGGGAGCCGTTTTAACCCTCCACTTT.

In its sample, this clonotype was seen once. This rearrangement joins TRBV5-1 to TRBJ2-2; the D is unclear. This CDR3 contains 11 residues. The germline V gene encodes CDR1 SGHRS and CDR2 YFSETQ. Trimming took 1 base from V and 7 from J, leaving 2 bases between them. CDR3 region: CASSLHGELFF. Written as DNA, the CDR3 is TGCGCCAGCAGCTTGCACGGGGAGCTGTTTTTT.

The table lists this clonotype with a few counts. This sequence joins TRBV4-3 and TRBJ2-2, with D perhaps TRBD2 (6 bases). Trimming cost V 1 base and J 3 bases, with 36 bases left between them. The CDR3 contains 24 residues. Germline V lookup: CDR1 LGHNA, CDR2 YSLEER. The CDR3: CASSQGIIAGLQFNLLRDTGELFF. CDR3 sequence (DNA): TGCGCCAGCAGCCAAGGAATCATCGCGGGGCTACAATTTAATCTGCTTAGGGACACCGGGGAGCTGTTTTTT.

This clonotype was seen more than once but under ten times. CDR3 amino acids: CASSPGQVHNPNTEAFF. CDR3 nucleotide sequence: TGTGCCAGCAGTCCCGGGCAGGTCCATAATCCGAACACTGAAGCTTTCTTT. The chain joins TRBV11-3 to TRBJ1-1; no clear D gene. CDR1 is SGHNT and CDR2 is YENEEA in the germline V gene. CDR3 length: 17 amino acids. Trimming removed 6 bases from V and 1 base from J, with 21 bases in between.

This clonotype was counted ten times or more. The V gene is TRBV2, the J gene TRBJ1-6; weak D call: TRBD1 (6 bases). Trimming took 6 bases from V and 7 from J, leaving 13 bases between them. Germline V gene sequence: CDR1 SNHLY, CDR2 FYNNEI. This CDR3 has 14 amino acids. The CDR3 bases are TGTGCCAGCAGCCTACTAGACAGGAATTCACCCCTCCACTTT. Protein: CASSLLDRNSPLHF.

This clonotype was detected many times. V usage is TRBV30 and J usage is TRBJ2-5; either TRBD1 or TRBD2 may fit D (5 bases each). The CDR3 length is 13 residues. Germline assignment: CDR1 GTSNPN and CDR2 SVGIG (reference sequence). The germline V and J ends were trimmed by 4 bases and 4 bases, with 13 bases remaining between them. The CDR3 spells CAWTGEGRETQYF. In DNA form, the CDR3 reads TGTGCCTGGACCGGAGAGGGGAGAGAGACCCAGTACTTC.

This clonotype was counted ten times or more. CDR3 DNA: TGTGCCAGCAGCTTGACCGACAGGGTCAATCAGCCCCAGCATTTT. It specifies CASSLTDRVNQPQHF. The V and J genes are TRBV5-6 and TRBJ1-5; 7 bases are a match to TRBD1. Germline lookup yields CDR1 SGHDT and CDR2 YYEEEE. Trimming at V came to 1 base and at J to 3 bases, leaving 4 bases not matched to a gene. CDR3 length: 15 residues.

This chain uses TRBV6-1 with TRBJ2-3; D is possibly TRBD1 (5 bases). V lost 6 bases and J lost 1, with 23 bases in between. Germline V gene data show CDR1 as MNHNS and CDR2 as SASEGT. The CDR3 length is 18 residues. CDR3 sequence reads: CASSSTRGTILGTDTQYF. As DNA, the CDR3 is TGTGCCAGCAGCTCGACAAGGGGCACGATCTTGGGCACAGATACGCAGTATTTT.

The chain has TRBV12-3 or TRBV12-4 and TRBJ2-1; D remains unclear. Trimming shortened V by 6 bases and J by 0 bases, and 12 bases separated the two germline ends. This CDR3 has 15 amino acids. This CDR3 reads CASSLPSTSYNEQFF. DNA for the CDR3: TGTGCCAGCAGCCTCCCCAGCACCTCCTACAATGAGCAGTTCTTC.